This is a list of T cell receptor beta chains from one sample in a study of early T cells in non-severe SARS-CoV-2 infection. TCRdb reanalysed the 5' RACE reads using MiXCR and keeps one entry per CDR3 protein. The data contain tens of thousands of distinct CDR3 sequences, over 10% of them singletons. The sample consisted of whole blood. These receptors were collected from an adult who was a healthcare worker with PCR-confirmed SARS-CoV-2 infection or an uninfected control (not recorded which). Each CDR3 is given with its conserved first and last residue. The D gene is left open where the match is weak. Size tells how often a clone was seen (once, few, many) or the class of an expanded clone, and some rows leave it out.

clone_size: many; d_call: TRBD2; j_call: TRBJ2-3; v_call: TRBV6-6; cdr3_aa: CASSYFSAGSSTDTQYF; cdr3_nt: TGTGCCAGCAGTTACTTTTCAGCGGGGTCAAGCACAGATACGCAGTATTTT
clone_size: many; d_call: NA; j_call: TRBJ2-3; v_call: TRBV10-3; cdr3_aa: CAISEGPSDTQYF; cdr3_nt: TGTGCCATCAGTGAAGGACCCTCGGATACGCAGTATTTT
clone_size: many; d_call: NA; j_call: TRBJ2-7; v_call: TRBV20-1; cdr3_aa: CSASPGTGTYEQYF; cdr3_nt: TGCAGTGCTAGTCCCGGCACGGGCACCTACGAGCAGTACTTC
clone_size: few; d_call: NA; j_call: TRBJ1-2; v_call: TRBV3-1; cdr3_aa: CASSPSFGGYTF; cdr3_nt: TGTGCCAGCAGCCCTTCTTTTGGTGGCTACACCTTC
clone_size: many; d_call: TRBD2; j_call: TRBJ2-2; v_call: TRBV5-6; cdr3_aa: CASSFRKRESTGELFF; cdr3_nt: TGTGCCAGCAGCTTTAGGAAGCGGGAGTCTACCGGGGAGCTGTTTTTT
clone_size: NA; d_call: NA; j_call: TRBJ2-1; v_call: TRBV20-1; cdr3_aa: CSARSGVSSYNEQFF; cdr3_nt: TGCAGTGCTAGGTCAGGGGTTTCCTCCTACAATGAGCAGTTCTTC
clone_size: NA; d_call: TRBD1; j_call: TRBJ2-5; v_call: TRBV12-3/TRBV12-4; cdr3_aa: CASSDGTGGETQYF; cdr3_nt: TGTGCCAGCAGCGACGGGACAGGGGGCGAGACCCAGTACTTC
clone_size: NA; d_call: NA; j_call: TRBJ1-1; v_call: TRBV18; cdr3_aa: CASSKEQDTEAFF; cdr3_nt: TGTGCCAGCTCAAAGGAACAGGACACTGAAGCTTTCTTT
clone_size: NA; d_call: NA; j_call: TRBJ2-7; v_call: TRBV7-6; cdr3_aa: CASSLDFDSFTNEQYF; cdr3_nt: TGTGCCAGCAGCTTAGACTTCGACAGCTTCACCAACGAGCAGTACTTC
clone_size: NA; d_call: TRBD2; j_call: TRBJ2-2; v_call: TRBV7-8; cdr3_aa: CASSAGQGTSGRNTGELFF; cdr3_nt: TGTGCCAGCAGCGCGGGACAGGGGACTAGCGGGAGAAACACCGGGGAGCTGTTTTTT
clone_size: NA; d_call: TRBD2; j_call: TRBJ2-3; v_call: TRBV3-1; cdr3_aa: CASSQGVGGRGVTDTQYF; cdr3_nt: TGTGCCAGCAGCCAAGGAGTTGGCGGGAGGGGCGTCACAGATACGCAGTATTTT
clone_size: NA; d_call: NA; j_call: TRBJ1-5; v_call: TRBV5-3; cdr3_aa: CARSPHIAPSYQPQHF; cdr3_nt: TGTGCCAGAAGCCCCCACATAGCCCCCTCGTATCAGCCCCAGCATTTT
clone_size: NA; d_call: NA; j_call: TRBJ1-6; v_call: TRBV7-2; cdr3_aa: CASSQPPGPINSPLHF; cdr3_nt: TGTGCCAGCAGCCAGCCGCCGGGACCGATAAATTCACCCCTCCACTTT
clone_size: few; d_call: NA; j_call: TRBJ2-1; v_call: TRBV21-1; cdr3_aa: CASSKAETEATDEQFF; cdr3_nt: TGTGCCAGCAGCAAAGCAGAGACGGAAGCTACCGATGAGCAGTTCTTC
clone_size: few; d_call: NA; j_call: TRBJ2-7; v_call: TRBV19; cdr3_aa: CASSMGSYEQYF; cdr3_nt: TGTGCCAGTAGTATGGGTAGCTACGAGCAGTACTTC
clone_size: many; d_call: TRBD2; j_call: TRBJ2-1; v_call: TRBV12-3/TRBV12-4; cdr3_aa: CASSSGLAGGGNEQFF; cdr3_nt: TGTGCCAGCAGTTCGGGACTAGCGGGGGGCGGAAATGAGCAGTTCTTC
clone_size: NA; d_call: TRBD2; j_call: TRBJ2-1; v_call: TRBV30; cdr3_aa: CAGTLSGGASEQFF; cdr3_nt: TGTGCCGGCACCCTTAGCGGGGGGGCGAGTGAGCAGTTCTTC
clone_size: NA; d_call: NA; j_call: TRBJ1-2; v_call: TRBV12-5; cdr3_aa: CASGFVNRASNYGYTF; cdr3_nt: TGTGCTAGTGGTTTCGTAAACAGGGCCTCTAACTATGGCTACACCTTC
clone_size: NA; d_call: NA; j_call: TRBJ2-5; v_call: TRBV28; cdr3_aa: CASALGRAGSLETQYF; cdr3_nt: TGTGCCAGCGCTCTCGGTAGGGCGGGATCCCTTGAGACCCAGTACTTC
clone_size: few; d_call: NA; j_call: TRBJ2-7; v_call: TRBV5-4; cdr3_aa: CASSLPGQQSYEQYF; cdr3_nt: TGTGCCAGCAGCCTCCCCGGACAGCAATCCTACGAGCAGTACTTC
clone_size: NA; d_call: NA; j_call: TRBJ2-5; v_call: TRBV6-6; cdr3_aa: CASSYGGRGETQYF; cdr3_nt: TGTGCCAGCAGTTACGGGGGCAGGGGTGAGACCCAGTACTTC
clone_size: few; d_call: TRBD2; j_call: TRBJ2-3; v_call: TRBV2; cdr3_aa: CASSEGAGFGTDTQYF; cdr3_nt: TGTGCCAGCAGTGAAGGAGCGGGATTCGGGACAGATACGCAGTATTTT
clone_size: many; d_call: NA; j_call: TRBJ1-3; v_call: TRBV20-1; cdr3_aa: CPLWTARNTIYF; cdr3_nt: TGCCCCCTTTGGACAGCCCGAAACACCATATATTTT
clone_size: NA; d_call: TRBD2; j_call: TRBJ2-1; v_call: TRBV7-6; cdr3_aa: CASSLVLGRLAGEQFF; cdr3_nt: TGTGCCAGCAGCTTAGTGTTAGGTCGGCTAGCGGGAGAGCAGTTCTTC
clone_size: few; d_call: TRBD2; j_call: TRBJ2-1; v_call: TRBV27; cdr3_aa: CASSPQREVHNEQFF; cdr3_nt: TGTGCCAGCAGTCCACAGCGGGAGGTGCACAATGAGCAGTTCTTC
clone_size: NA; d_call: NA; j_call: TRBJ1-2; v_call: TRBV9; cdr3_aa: CASSVRPSGGYTF; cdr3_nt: TGTGCCAGCAGCGTTCGCCCCAGCGGAGGCTACACCTTC
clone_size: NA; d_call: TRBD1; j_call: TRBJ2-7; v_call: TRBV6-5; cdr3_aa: CASRKDRTSSYEQYF; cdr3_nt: TGTGCCAGCAGAAAGGACAGGACGAGCTCCTACGAGCAGTACTTC
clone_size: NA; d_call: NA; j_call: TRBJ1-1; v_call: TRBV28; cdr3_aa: CASSLYGELNTEAFF; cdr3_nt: TGTGCCAGCAGTTTATATGGGGAATTGAACACTGAAGCTTTCTTT
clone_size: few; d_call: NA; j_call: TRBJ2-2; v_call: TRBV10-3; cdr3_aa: CAISEFGLLSGGELFF; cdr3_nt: TGTGCCATCAGTGAATTCGGGCTCCTGAGTGGCGGGGAGCTGTTTTTT
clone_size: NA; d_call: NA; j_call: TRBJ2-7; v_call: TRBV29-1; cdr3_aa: CSVAIGRDGYEQYF; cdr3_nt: TGCAGCGTAGCTATCGGACGGGATGGCTACGAGCAGTACTTC
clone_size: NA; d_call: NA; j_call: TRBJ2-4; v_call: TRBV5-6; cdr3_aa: CASSFLGGAKNIQYF; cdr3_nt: TGTGCCAGCAGCTTCTTGGGGGGAGCCAAAAACATTCAGTACTTC